Included here is one T cell receptor beta chain sequence, with context. No antigen is known for it. One end of the junction does not line up with germline, which may come from a read error. Library creation used the immunoSEQ multiplex PCR assay. TCRdb holds this immuneACCESS table with in-frame rearrangements only. Some clones are missing; in checked studies, unresolved V genes explain under half, and the rest has no known cause. The sample has around 94,000 clones on record, 92% of them singletons. The ten largest clonotypes hold under 3% of the sample. The entry originates in a study of control samples from healthy donors and cancer patients (TCRdb year 2020). From the cysteine up to the phenylalanine, the CDR3 has a length of 14 residues. Just the 42-base CDR3 DNA is kept, in frame starting at base 1. Based on the germline V gene, the CDR1 and CDR2 sequences are MNHEY and SVGEGT.

This TCR came from a woman between 18 and 29 years old in good health. The sample consisted of blood. The V and J genes are TRBV6-2 or TRBV6-3 and TRBJ1-4; there is no confident call for the D gene. Here the CDR3 is given as CASTYTIRGEKLFF. The nucleotide sequence reads TGTGCCAGCACTTACACGATTCGAGGTGAAAAACTGTTTTTT.